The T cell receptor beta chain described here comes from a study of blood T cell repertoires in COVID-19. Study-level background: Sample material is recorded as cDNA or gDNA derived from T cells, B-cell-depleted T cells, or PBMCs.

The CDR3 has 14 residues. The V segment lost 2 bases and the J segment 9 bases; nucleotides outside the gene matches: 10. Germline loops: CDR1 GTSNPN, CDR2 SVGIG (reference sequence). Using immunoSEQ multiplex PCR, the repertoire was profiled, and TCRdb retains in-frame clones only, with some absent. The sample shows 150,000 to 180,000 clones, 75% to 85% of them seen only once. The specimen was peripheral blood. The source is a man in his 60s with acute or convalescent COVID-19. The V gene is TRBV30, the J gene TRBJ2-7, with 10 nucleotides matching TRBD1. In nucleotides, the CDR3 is TGTGCCTGGAGTCCGGGGACAGGGGCGATAGGGCAGTACTTC. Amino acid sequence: CAWSPGTGAIGQYF.